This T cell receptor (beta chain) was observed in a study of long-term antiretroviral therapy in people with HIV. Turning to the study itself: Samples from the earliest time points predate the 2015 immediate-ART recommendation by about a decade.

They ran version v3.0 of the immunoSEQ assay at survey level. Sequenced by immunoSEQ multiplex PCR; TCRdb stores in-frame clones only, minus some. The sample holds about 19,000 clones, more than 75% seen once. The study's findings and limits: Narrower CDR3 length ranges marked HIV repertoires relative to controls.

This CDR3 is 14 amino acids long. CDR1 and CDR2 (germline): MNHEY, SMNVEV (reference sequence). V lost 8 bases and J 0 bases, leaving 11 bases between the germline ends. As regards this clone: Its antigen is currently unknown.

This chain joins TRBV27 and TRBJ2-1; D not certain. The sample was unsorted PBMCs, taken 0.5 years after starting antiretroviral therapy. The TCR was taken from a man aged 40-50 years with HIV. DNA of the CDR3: TGTGCCAGCTCTCTCCGAAGCTCCTACAATGAGCAGTTCTTC. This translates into CASSLRSSYNEQFF.